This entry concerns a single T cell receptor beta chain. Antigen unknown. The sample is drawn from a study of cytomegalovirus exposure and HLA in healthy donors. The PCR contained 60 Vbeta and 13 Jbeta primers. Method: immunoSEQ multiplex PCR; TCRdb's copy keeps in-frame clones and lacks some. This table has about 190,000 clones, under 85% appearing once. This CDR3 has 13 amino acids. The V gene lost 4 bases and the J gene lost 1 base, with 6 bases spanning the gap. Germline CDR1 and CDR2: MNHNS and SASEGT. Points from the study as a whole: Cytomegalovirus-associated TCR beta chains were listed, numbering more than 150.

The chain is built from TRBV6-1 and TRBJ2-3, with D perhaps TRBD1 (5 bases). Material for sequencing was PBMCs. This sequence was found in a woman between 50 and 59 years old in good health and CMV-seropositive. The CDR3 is CASSGGRTDTQYF. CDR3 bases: TGTGCCAGCAGTGGGGGCCGCACAGATACGCAGTATTTT.